Below are 22 T cell receptor beta chains sequenced from a single sample in a study of blood T cell repertoires in COVID-19. Clones were read by immunoSEQ multiplex PCR, and TCRdb kept only the in-frame ones, dropping some. The sample holds around 170,000 clones; about 80% are singletons and the top ten take approximately 12%. The sequenced sample was PBMCs or T cells enriched from blood (not recorded which). The receptors come from a man between 50 and 59 years old who had recovered from COVID-19.

J is TRBJ2-3 and V is TRBV6-5; a weak D match, TRBD2 (5 bases). The CDR3 extends over 15 amino acids. The V gene's germline CDR1 is MNHEY and CDR2 SVGAGI. The ends were cut back, 2 bases at V and 0 bases at J, with 9 bases in the middle. The CDR3 is CASSYSGTSTDTQYF. The CDR3 region has the DNA TGTGCCAGCAGTTACAGCGGAACTAGCACAGATACGCAGTATTTT.

The chain carries TRBV12-5 and TRBJ1-5; 7 bases map to TRBD1. The CDR3 consists of 15 residues. Germline-derived CDR1 and CDR2 are LGHNT and FRNRAP. The V segment lost 1 base and the J segment 3 bases; nucleotides outside the gene matches: 3. The CDR3 region has the DNA TGTGCTAGTGGTTTGGATGGACAGGCCAATCAGCCCCAGCATTTT. Translating it yields CASGLDGQANQPQHF.

The chain has TRBV7-9 and TRBJ2-5, with TRBD1 as a possible D gene (5 bases). The germline gives CDR1 SEHNR, CDR2 FQNEAQ (reference sequence). V was shortened by 5 bases and J by 6 bases, with 16 bases between the two germline ends. CDR3 length: 14 residues. As DNA, the CDR3 is TGTGCCAGCAGCGCGACAACAGGTCAGCAGACCCAGTACTTC. Translating gives CASSATTGQQTQYF.

This rearrangement joins TRBV5-1 to TRBJ2-2; 12 bases are shared with TRBD1. The CDR3 consists of 16 residues. With 0 bases clipped from V and 8 bases from J, the junction kept 5 bases outside the gene matches. From germline, CDR1 is SGHRS and CDR2 YFSETQ. CDR3 bases: TGCGCCAGCAGCTTGGCCGGGACAGGGGGCCGAGGGGAGCTGTTTTTT. Translation gives CASSLAGTGGRGELFF.

The V and J genes are TRBV3-1 (or the pseudogene TRBV3-2) and TRBJ2-7; the match to TRBD2 covers 9 bases. This CDR3 is built from 16 residues. Germline CDR1 reads LGHDT; CDR2 reads YNNKEL (reference sequence). J was trimmed by 5 bases and V by 1 base; bases with no gene match: 9. The CDR3 region has the DNA TGTGCCAGCAGCCAAGTGGCAGCGGGGGGTTCCCACGAGCAGTACTTC. Translation: CASSQVAAGGSHEQYF.

This rearrangement joins TRBV6-5 to TRBJ1-1; D uncertain. V was clipped by 7 bases and J by 1 base, with 13 bases between them. The V gene's germline CDR1 is MNHEY and CDR2 SVGAGI. This CDR3 has 14 amino acids. CDR3 nucleotide sequence: TGTGCCAGCACGCAGAGGTCTAAGAACACTGAAGCTTTCTTT. It codes for CASTQRSKNTEAFF.

The chain couples TRBV10-1 to TRBJ1-2; possible D gene TRBD1, 6 bases. V was pared by 2 bases and J by 4 bases, with 8 bases between. CDR1 and CDR2 from the germline V gene are WNHNN and SYGVQD (reference sequence). This CDR3 has 13 residues. DNA for the CDR3: TGCGCCAGCAGTGAGACAGGGACCTATGGCTACACCTTC. It is translated as CASSETGTYGYTF.

This clone has more than one count but fewer than ten. The genes are TRBV4-2 and TRBJ1-6; tentatively, D is TRBD1 (5 bases). This CDR3 contains 15 residues. Germline V gene lookup returns CDR1 LGHNA and CDR2 YNFKEQ. Trimming left V 3 bases short and J 7 bases short, with 13 bases between. The CDR3 nucleotides are TGTGCCAGCAGCCAGCTGGGGGGTGAGAATTCACCCCTCCACTTT. Translated, it gives CASSQLGGENSPLHF.

This sequence joins TRBV10-1 and TRBJ2-7; 8 positions agree with TRBD2. J was trimmed by 7 bases and V by 3 bases; bases with no gene match: 5. CDR1 is WNHNN and CDR2 is SYGVQD in the germline V gene (reference sequence). CDR3 length: 13 residues. CDR3 sequence reads: CASSDFAGGEQYF. The CDR3 DNA reads TGCGCCAGCAGTGACTTCGCGGGGGGAGAGCAGTACTTC.

This clone was seen a handful of times. The chain carries TRBV6-5 and TRBJ1-6; 11 bases are shared with TRBD1. This CDR3 is 15 amino acids long. Germline V gives CDR1 MNHEY, CDR2 SVGAGI. J was trimmed by 11 bases and V by 6 bases; bases with no gene match: 9. The DNA for the CDR3 is TGTGCCAGCAGGCCATATGGGACAGGGGGGACACCCCTCCACTTT. It specifies CASRPYGTGGTPLHF.

The CDR3 sequence is CASSEFGGNEKLFF. CDR3 coding DNA: TGTGCCAGCAGTGAATTCGGGGGTAATGAAAAACTGTTTTTT. This chain uses TRBV25-1 with TRBJ1-4; possibly TRBD1 for D (5 bases). V lost 1 base to trimming and J lost 4 bases, with 7 bases between them. The CDR3 loop spans 14 amino acids. The germline V gene encodes CDR1 MGHDK and CDR2 SYGVNS. The entire variable domain, with the rest obtained from reference TRBV25-1 and TRBJ1-4, is as follows: EADIYQTPRYLVIGTGKKITLECSQTMGHDKMYWYQQDPGMELHLIHYSYGVNSTEKGDLSSESTVSRIRTEHFPLTLESARPSHTSQYLCASSEFGGNEKLFFGSGTQLSVL.

The rearrangement uses TRBV4-2 and TRBJ1-2; a possible D gene is TRBD1 (6 bases). Trimming took 0 bases from V and 4 from J, leaving 15 bases between them. The CDR3 has 16 amino acids. Per germline, CDR1 LGHNA and CDR2 YNFKEQ. The CDR3 loop reads CASSQDQRTGFYGYTF. CDR3 nucleotides: TGTGCCAGCAGCCAAGATCAGCGTACAGGGTTCTATGGCTACACCTTC.

This clone was observed a handful of times. The chain has TRBV30 and TRBJ2-7, with TRBD1 as a possible D gene (6 bases). Trimming took 3 bases from V and 3 from J, leaving 24 bases between them. CDR1 GTSNPN and CDR2 SVGIG come from the germline V gene (reference sequence). The CDR3 loop spans 17 amino acids. CDR3 bases: TGTGCCTGGAGACCCAGTTTTTACCGGACAGAGATCTACGAGCAGTACTTC. Translated: CAWRPSFYRTEIYEQYF.

This chain uses TRBV7-2 with TRBJ2-7; D is possibly TRBD1 (7 bases). Germline lookup yields CDR1 SGHTA and CDR2 FQGNSA. V was pared by 0 bases and J by 3 bases, with 12 bases between. The CDR3 is made up of 15 amino acids. This chain's CDR3 is CASSLAGGQFYEQYF. CDR3 nucleotide sequence: TGTGCCAGCAGCTTAGCGGGGGGACAGTTCTACGAGCAGTACTTC.

V is TRBV29-1 and J is TRBJ1-2, with D perhaps TRBD1 (6 bases). Germline lookup yields CDR1 SQVTM and CDR2 ANQGSEA. V lost 7 bases and J lost 4, with 10 bases in between. This CDR3 contains 11 residues. The CDR3 region has the DNA TGCAGCGCTCGGGACATCTATGGCTACACCTTC. Amino acids: CSARDIYGYTF. Using reference TRBV29-1 and TRBJ1-2 for the parts outside the CDR3, the full variable domain is SAVISQKPSRDICQRGTSLTIQCQVDSQVTMMFWYRQQPGQSLTLIATANQGSEATYESGFVIDKFPISRPNLTFSTLTVSNMSPEDSSIYLCSARDIYGYTFGSGTRLTVV.

The chain recombines TRBV14 with TRBJ2-7; TRBD1 matches at 7 bases. Germline CDR1 reads SGHDN; CDR2 reads FVKESK. The trim removed 5 bases at V and 7 bases at J, leaving 11 bases unmatched. The CDR3 runs to 14 residues. In DNA, the CDR3 is TGTGCCAGCAGCGAGACAGGGACAACTCGAGAGCAGTACTTC. Translation gives CASSETGTTREQYF.

This sequence joins TRBV19 and TRBJ1-1; perhaps TRBD1 as D (5 bases). With 7 bases removed from V and 8 bases from J, the gap between germline ends came to 17 bases. CDR3 size: 13 residues. Germline V gives CDR1 LNHDA, CDR2 SQIVND (reference sequence). CDR3 loop: CASTPVRTTEAFF. The CDR3 DNA is TGTGCCAGTACCCCCGTCCGGACAACCGAAGCTTTCTTT.

V usage is TRBV29-1 and J usage is TRBJ2-5, with 7 bases lining up with TRBD2. This CDR3 region has 12 residues. V was clipped by 7 bases and J by 6 bases; unmatched bases: 8. Germline CDR1 is SQVTM and CDR2 is ANQGSEA. CDR3 DNA sequence: TGCAGCGCGGGGATACTAGCGCAGACCCAGTACTTC. Translating gives CSAGILAQTQYF. Together with reference TRBV29-1 and TRBJ2-5, the CDR3 gives the full variable domain: SAVISQKPSRDICQRGTSLTIQCQVDSQVTMMFWYRQQPGQSLTLIATANQGSEATYESGFVIDKFPISRPNLTFSTLTVSNMSPEDSSIYLCSAGILAQTQYFGPGTRLLVL.

This sequence joins TRBV12-3 or TRBV12-4 and TRBJ2-3; a weak D match, TRBD1 (7 bases). V was trimmed by 6 bases and J by 6 bases, leaving 10 bases between them. The CDR3 covers 12 residues. The CDR3 bases are TGTGCCAGCAGCCCAGGGGGGGATACGCAGTATTTT. Its protein is CASSPGGDTQYF.

The chain recombines TRBV6-5 with TRBJ2-1; TRBD2 matches at 8 bases. Germline CDR1 MNHEY, CDR2 SVGAGI. After removal of 2 bases from V and 7 bases from J, the junction contained 10 bases not matched to a gene. This CDR3 has 16 amino acids. The CDR3 sequence is CASSYGFGGASNEQFF. CDR3 nucleotides: TGTGCCAGCAGTTACGGGTTCGGGGGGGCCAGTAATGAGCAGTTCTTC.

The chain recombines TRBV5-1 with TRBJ1-5; tentative D call: TRBD1 (6 bases). The CDR3 runs 14 residues. V lost 0 bases and J 8 bases, leaving 12 bases between the germline ends. Germline V CDR1 and CDR2: SGHRS, YFSETQ. CDR3 loop: CASSLEGGKEPQHF. The CDR3 DNA reads as TGCGCCAGCAGCTTGGAAGGGGGAAAGGAGCCCCAGCATTTT.

This clone was seen a handful of times. The gene calls are TRBV7-9 and TRBJ1-3, with a possible D match to TRBD1 (5 bases). This CDR3 spans 14 amino acids. Trimming shortened V by 1 base and J by 4 bases, and 8 bases separated the two germline ends. The germline gives CDR1 SEHNR, CDR2 FQNEAQ (reference sequence). CDR3 nucleotide sequence: TGTGCCAGCAGCTTAGTAGGGGAAGGAAACACCATATATTTT. This translates into CASSLVGEGNTIYF.